The clone carrying this T cell receptor (beta chain) was detected a few times. This entry is derived from a study of T cell repertoires in cytomegalovirus infection. TCRdb redid the calling of the reads with MiXCR, one entry per CDR3 protein. This repertoire shows around 300,000 distinct CDR3 sequences, around 25% found once; its top ten account for 14%. Germline CDR1 reads KGHSH; CDR2 reads LQKENI. The CDR3 extends over 12 amino acids. V was shortened by 5 bases and J by 9 bases, with 11 bases between the two germline ends. This sequence joins TRBV18 and TRBJ2-1; weak D call: TRBD1 (5 bases). Sample: PBMCs. The TCR comes from a human donor in good health (CMV status not recorded). Some clones in this sample may be carry-over from other donors' samples. The CDR3: CASSVAGREQFF. The CDR3 DNA follows: TGTGCCAGCTCAGTAGCAGGGCGTGAGCAGTTCTTC.